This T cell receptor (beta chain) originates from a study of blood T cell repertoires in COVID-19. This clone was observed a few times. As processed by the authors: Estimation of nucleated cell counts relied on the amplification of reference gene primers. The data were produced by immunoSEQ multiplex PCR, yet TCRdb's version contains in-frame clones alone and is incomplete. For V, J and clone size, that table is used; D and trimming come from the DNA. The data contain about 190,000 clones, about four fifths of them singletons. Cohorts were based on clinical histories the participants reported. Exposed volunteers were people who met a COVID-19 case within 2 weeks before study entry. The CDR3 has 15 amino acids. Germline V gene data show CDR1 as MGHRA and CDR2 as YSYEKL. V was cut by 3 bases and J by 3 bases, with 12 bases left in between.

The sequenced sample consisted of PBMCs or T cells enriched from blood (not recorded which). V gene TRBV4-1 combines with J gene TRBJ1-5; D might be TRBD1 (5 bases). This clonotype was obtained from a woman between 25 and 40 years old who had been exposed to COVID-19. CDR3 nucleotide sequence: TGCGCCAGCAGCCAGACCGGGACTTCCAATCAGCCCCAGCATTTT. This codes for CASSQTGTSNQPQHF.